A selection of T cell receptor beta chains follows, all from one sample in a study of blood T cells in healthy people across ages. TCRdb used MiXCR to reprocess the 5' RACE reads, holding one entry per CDR3 protein. The repertoire includes roughly 1 million distinct CDR3 sequences, 20% to 25% of them detected once, and less than 0.75% sits in the top ten. These same records also appear under a second study, on T cells of mothers and their children.

Specimen: blood. All receptors come from a girl aged 2 to 10 in good health. The CDR3 runs from the conserved cysteine through the conserved F or W. D genes are given only for firm matches. Part of the rows lack a size; the others show once, few, many or a class for expanded clones.

j_call	d_call	clone_size	v_call	cdr3_aa	cdr3_nt
TRBJ2-7	-	-	TRBV7-2	CASSLLVQAEQYF	TGTGCCAGCAGCTTATTGGTGCAGGCCGAGCAGTACTTC
TRBJ2-3	-	-	TRBV7-8	CASSLVEADTQYF	TGTGCCAGCAGCTTAGTTGAGGCGGATACGCAGTATTTT
TRBJ1-1	-	-	TRBV29-1	CSAYDGDTEAFF	TGCAGCGCCTACGACGGAGACACTGAAGCTTTCTTT
TRBJ1-5	-	-	TRBV10-3	CAISESGGGNQPQHF	TGTGCCATCAGTGAGTCGGGGGGGGGCAATCAGCCCCAGCATTTT
TRBJ2-5	TRBD2	-	TRBV12-3/TRBV12-4	CASRPGGAETQYF	TGTGCCAGCAGACCCGGGGGGGCCGAGACCCAGTACTTC
TRBJ1-2	-	-	TRBV7-2	CASSSMAFVGPYTF	TGTGCCAGCAGCTCAATGGCCTTTGTCGGTCCCTACACCTTC
TRBJ2-3	-	few	TRBV28	CASSFAGAFADTQYF	TGTGCCAGCAGTTTTGCCGGGGCCTTTGCCGATACGCAGTATTTT
TRBJ2-7	-	-	TRBV29-1	CSVSRTVTYEQYF	TGCAGCGTGTCTAGGACGGTCACCTACGAGCAGTACTTC
TRBJ2-5	-	-	TRBV10-3	CAISEGDGGYQETQYF	TGTGCCATCAGTGAGGGGGACGGAGGGTACCAAGAGACCCAGTACTTC
TRBJ2-7	-	-	TRBV28	CASIRSGISSYEQYF	TGTGCCAGCATCCGTTCAGGGATAAGCTCCTACGAGCAGTACTTC
TRBJ2-5	-	few	TRBV11-2	CASSPLALIARETQYF	TGTGCCAGCAGCCCCTTGGCCCTAATAGCGCGGGAGACCCAGTACTTC
TRBJ1-1	-	-	TRBV6-1	CASSDGLWGEAFF	TGTGCCAGCAGTGACGGACTATGGGGTGAAGCTTTCTTT
TRBJ2-7	-	-	TRBV6-2/TRBV6-3	CASSNRPRAYEQYF	TGTGCCAGCAGCAACCGACCGCGAGCCTACGAGCAGTACTTC
TRBJ2-7	TRBD2	-	TRBV12-3/TRBV12-4	CASSSTGRRASGSPYEQYF	TGTGCCAGCAGTTCGACAGGGCGTCGGGCTAGCGGGAGTCCCTACGAGCAGTACTTC
TRBJ1-1	-	-	TRBV7-9	CASSLLGIEAFF	TGTGCCAGCAGCTTATTGGGGATTGAAGCTTTCTTT
TRBJ1-6	-	-	TRBV5-1	CASSPAWKNSPLHF	TGCGCCAGCAGCCCGGCCTGGAAGAATTCACCCCTCCACTTT
TRBJ1-4	-	-	TRBV6-1	CASSPRFTYNLRVLGDEKLFF	TGTGCCAGCAGCCCTCGTTTTACTTATAACTTACGGGTGTTGGGCGATGAAAAACTGTTTTTT
TRBJ2-5	-	-	TRBV7-9	CASSSTEQGYETQYF	TGTGCCAGCAGCTCGACCGAACAGGGTTACGAGACCCAGTACTTC
TRBJ1-1	-	few	TRBV9	CASSVAGLNTEAFF	TGTGCCAGCAGCGTAGCAGGGCTAAACACTGAAGCTTTCTTT
TRBJ2-5	-	few	TRBV29-1	CSVDRGLETQYF	TGCAGCGTTGACCGGGGGTTGGAGACCCAGTACTTC
TRBJ1-3	TRBD1	-	TRBV7-2	CASSRDRASGNTIYF	TGTGCCAGCAGCCGCGACAGGGCCTCTGGAAACACCATATATTTT
TRBJ1-1	-	-	TRBV6-6	CASSHALVNPRGAFF	TGTGCCAGCAGTCACGCGCTAGTAAACCCACGGGGGGCTTTCTTT